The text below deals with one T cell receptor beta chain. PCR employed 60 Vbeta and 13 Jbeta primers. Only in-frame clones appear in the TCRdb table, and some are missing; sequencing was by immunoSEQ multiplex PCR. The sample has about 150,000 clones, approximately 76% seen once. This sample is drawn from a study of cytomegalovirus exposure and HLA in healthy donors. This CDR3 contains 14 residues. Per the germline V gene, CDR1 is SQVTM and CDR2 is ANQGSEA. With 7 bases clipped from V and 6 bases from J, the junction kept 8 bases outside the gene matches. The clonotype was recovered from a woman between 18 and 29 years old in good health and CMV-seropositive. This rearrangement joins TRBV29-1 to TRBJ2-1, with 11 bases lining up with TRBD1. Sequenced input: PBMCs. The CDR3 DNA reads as TGCAGCGGACCATCGGGACAGGGGGGCAATGAGCAGTTCTTC. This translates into CSGPSGQGGNEQFF.